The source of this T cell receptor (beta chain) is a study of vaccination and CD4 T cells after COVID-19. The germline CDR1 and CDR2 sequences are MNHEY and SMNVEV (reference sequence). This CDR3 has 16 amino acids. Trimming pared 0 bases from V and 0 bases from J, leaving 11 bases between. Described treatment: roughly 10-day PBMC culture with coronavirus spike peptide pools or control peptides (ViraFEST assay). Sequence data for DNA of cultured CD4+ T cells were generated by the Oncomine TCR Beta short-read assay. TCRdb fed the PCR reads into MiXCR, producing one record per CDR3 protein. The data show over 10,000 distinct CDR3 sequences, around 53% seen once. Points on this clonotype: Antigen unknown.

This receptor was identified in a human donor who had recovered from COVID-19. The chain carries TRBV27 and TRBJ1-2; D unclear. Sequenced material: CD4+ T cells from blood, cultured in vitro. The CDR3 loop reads CASSLSLLTANYGYTF. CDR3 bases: TGTGCCAGCAGTTTATCGTTATTGACGGCTAACTATGGCTACACCTTC.